Each of the 32 T cell receptor beta chains below was sequenced from the same sample in a study of blood T cell repertoires in COVID-19. Measured with immunoSEQ multiplex PCR; TCRdb has only the in-frame clones, and not every one. This repertoire shows 80,000 or so clones, roughly 81% found once; its top ten account for over 9.5%. Sequenced input: peripheral blood. The source of these receptors is a man aged 60-69 years with COVID-19, enrolled during active disease.

This chain uses TRBV4-1 with TRBJ1-6; TRBD1 matches 8 bases. Trimming at V came to 3 bases and at J to 4 bases, leaving 5 bases not matched to a gene. The CDR3 consists of 16 residues. Germline CDR1 reads MGHRA; CDR2 reads YSYEKL. The CDR3 loop reads CASSQRGQDYNSPLHF. The CDR3 DNA reads TGCGCCAGCAGCCAGAGGGGACAGGATTATAATTCACCCCTCCACTTT.

The V gene is TRBV14, the J gene TRBJ2-2; no clear D gene. The CDR3 covers 13 residues. Trimming took 6 bases from V and 3 from J, leaving 8 bases between them. Germline V CDR1 and CDR2: SGHDN, FVKESK. DNA of the CDR3: TGTGCCAGCAGGTCTCTTGACACCGGGGAGCTGTTTTTT. It yields the protein CASRSLDTGELFF.

The V and J genes are TRBV24-1 and TRBJ2-7, with a tentative D call TRBD1 (5 bases). Trimming took 3 bases from V and 1 from J, leaving 9 bases between them. The CDR3 contains 14 residues. The V gene's germline CDR1 is KGHDR and CDR2 SFDVKD. CDR3 region: CATSDARASYEQYF. CDR3 bases: TGTGCCACCAGTGATGCCAGGGCGTCCTACGAGCAGTACTTC.

V gene TRBV7-9 combines with J gene TRBJ2-7, with TRBD1 as a possible D gene (6 bases). Germline V gene sequence: CDR1 SEHNR, CDR2 FQNEAQ (reference sequence). The CDR3 is made up of 12 amino acids. Trimming stripped 5 bases from V and 7 bases from J, with 12 bases between. CDR3 bases: TGTGCCAGCAGCCTACAGGGATGGGAGCAGTACTTC. It encodes CASSLQGWEQYF.

The rearrangement uses TRBV23-1 and TRBJ1-2, with D unresolved. TRBV23-1 is reported as an ORF; its role is uncertain. The CDR3 has 14 residues. The V end lost 2 bases, the J end lost 7 bases, and 14 bases lay between the germline ends. CDR3 amino acids: CASSQPKQSCGYTF. CDR3 nucleotide sequence: TGCGCCAGCAGTCAACCCAAACAGAGCTGTGGCTACACCTTC.

The chain uses TRBV12-3 or TRBV12-4 and TRBJ2-3, with TRBD2 matching 9 bases. With 6 bases clipped from V and 12 bases from J, the junction kept 7 bases outside the gene matches. The CDR3 covers 12 residues. CDR3 amino acids: CASRPTSGYQYF. In nucleotides, the CDR3 is TGTGCCAGCAGACCAACTAGCGGGTATCAGTATTTT.

This chain connects TRBV28 to TRBJ2-7, with a tentative D call TRBD1 (6 bases). With 6 bases removed from V and 2 bases from J, the gap between germline ends came to 14 bases. The CDR3 runs 14 residues. Germline V gene sequence: CDR1 MDHEN, CDR2 SYDVKM. The CDR3 reads CASRTGTQPYEQYF. The CDR3 nucleotides are TGTGCCAGCAGGACCGGGACACAACCCTACGAGCAGTACTTC.

The chain recombines TRBV7-3 with TRBJ1-5; D is possibly TRBD1 (5 bases). CDR1 and CDR2 (germline): SGHTA, FQGTGA. The CDR3 is made up of 20 amino acids. Trimming left V 0 bases short and J 0 bases short, with 21 bases between. As DNA, the CDR3 is TGTGCCAGCAGCTTAACTGGGGTTAAGGGGCCCGAATATAGCAATCAGCCCCAGCATTTT. It is translated as CASSLTGVKGPEYSNQPQHF.

As for this clone: Distinct nucleotide sequences in the sample also encode this CDR3. The chain couples TRBV3-1 (or the pseudogene TRBV3-2) to TRBJ2-5, with D perhaps TRBD2 (5 bases). Trimming stripped 2 bases from V and 2 bases from J, with 6 bases between. CDR3 length: 13 amino acids. The V gene's germline CDR1 is LGHDT and CDR2 YNNKEL (reference sequence). CDR3 DNA sequence: TGTGCCAGCAGCCAACGGGGTCAAGAGACCCAGTACTTC. Encoded protein: CASSQRGQETQYF.

The genes are TRBV5-4 and TRBJ2-1, with 16 bases lining up with TRBD2. This CDR3 has 15 amino acids. In germline, CDR1 is SGHNT, CDR2 YYREEE (reference sequence). V trimming: 4 bases; J trimming: 7 bases; junction bases outside the gene matches: 2. CDR3 region: CASSLGLAGGNEQFF. CDR3 DNA: TGTGCCAGCAGCCTGGGACTAGCGGGAGGGAATGAGCAGTTCTTC. Looking up the rest from reference TRBV5-4 and TRBJ2-1 gives the full variable domain: ETGVTQSPTHLIKTRGQQVTLRCSSQSGHNTVSWYQQALGQGPQFIFQYYREEENGRGNFPPRFSGLQFPNYSSELNVNALELDDSALYLCASSLGLAGGNEQFFGPGTRLTVL.

The chain is built from TRBV9 and TRBJ2-7, with D maybe TRBD1 (5 bases). The CDR3 is 13 amino acids. CDR1 SGDLS and CDR2 YYNGEE come from the germline V gene. V gave up 3 bases and J gave up 9 bases, with 16 bases separating them. CDR3 sequence (DNA): TGTGCCAGCAGCGCCTTCCAAGGGGAAGGGCAGTACTTC. The encoded protein is CASSAFQGEGQYF.

The genes are TRBV5-6 and TRBJ1-4, with 7 bases that match TRBD1. The CDR3 runs 15 residues. With 0 bases clipped from V and 9 bases from J, the junction kept 8 bases outside the gene matches. The germline V gene has CDR1 SGHDT and CDR2 YYEEEE. For the CDR3, the DNA is TGTGCCAGCAGCTTGGGACAGGGTGAAGGTAAAAAACTGTTTTTT. Translated, it gives CASSLGQGEGKKLFF.

The chain couples TRBV7-3 to TRBJ2-7; 9 bases are shared with TRBD1. The CDR3 has 15 residues. V lost 2 bases and J lost 3; bases outside the gene matches: 5. The germline V gene has CDR1 SGHTA and CDR2 FQGTGA. The CDR3 region is CASSLSGTGYYEQYF. The CDR3 region has the DNA TGTGCCAGCAGCTTATCCGGGACAGGGTACTACGAGCAGTACTTC. Based on the CDR3 plus reference TRBV7-3 and TRBJ2-7, the full variable domain is GAGVSQTPSNKVTEKGKYVELRCDPISGHTALYWYRQSLGQGPEFLIYFQGTGAADDSGLPNDRFFAVRPEGSVSTLKIQRTERGDSAVYLCASSLSGTGYYEQYFGPGTRLTVT.

The count of this clone is one. The J gene is TRBJ2-7, the V gene TRBV5-1; 9 positions match TRBD1. The CDR3 spans 15 residues. V was clipped by 4 bases and J by 2 bases; unmatched bases: 7. Germline V gene sequence: CDR1 SGHRS, CDR2 YFSETQ. CDR3 residues: CASSPDRTGAYEQYF. The CDR3 nucleotides are TGCGCCAGCAGCCCCGATCGGACAGGGGCCTACGAGCAGTACTTC.

The rearrangement uses TRBV15 and TRBJ2-4, with D maybe TRBD2 (5 bases). The CDR3 totals 15 residues. In germline, CDR1 is LNHNV, CDR2 YYDKDF (reference sequence). Trimming removed 8 bases at V and 6 bases at J, with 20 bases between. CDR3 in DNA: TGTGCCACCCCTGGACCCTCACGGGATACAAACATTCAGTACTTC. As protein: CATPGPSRDTNIQYF.

The CDR3 DNA sequence: TGTGCCAGCAGCGCAACGGGACAGGGGAGTGGCGAGCAGTACTTC. Residues: CASSATGQGSGEQYF. V and J are TRBV9 and TRBJ2-7, with TRBD1 identical over 10 bases. V gave up 3 bases and J gave up 6 bases; unmatched junction bases: 9. The CDR3 spans 15 residues. CDR1 is SGDLS, CDR2 YYNGEE, per germline. Combining the CDR3 with reference TRBV9 and TRBJ2-7 gives the whole variable domain DSGVTQTPKHLITATGQRVTLRCSPRSGDLSVYWYQQSLDQGLQFLIQYYNGEERAKGNILERFSAQQFPDLHSELNLSSLELGDSALYFCASSATGQGSGEQYFGPGTRLTVT.

This clone was picked up a small number of times. An end of the junction differs from the germline gene, which may be a read error. V is TRBV5-6 and J is TRBJ2-1; 7 bases agree with TRBD2. CDR1 and CDR2 from the germline V gene are SGHDT and YYEEEE. The CDR3 is made up of 16 amino acids. The CDR3, as DNA: TGTGCCAGCAGCTCTTGGGGGGGAGCCTCCTACGATGAGCAGTTCTTC. It is translated as CASSSWGGASYDEQFF. The full variable domain, its missing parts supplied by reference TRBV5-6 and TRBJ2-1, is DAGVTQSPTHLIKTRGQQVTLRCSPKSGHDTVSWYQQALGQGPQFIFQYYEEEERQRGNFPDRFSGHQFPNYSSELNVNALLLGDSALYLCASSSWGGASYDEQFFGPGTRLTVL.

In this sample, this clone turned up once. The rearrangement links TRBV19 to TRBJ1-1, with a weak D call TRBD1 (6 bases). V lost 7 bases, J lost 6 bases, and 18 bases lay in between. The germline V gene has CDR1 LNHDA and CDR2 SQIVND (reference sequence). The CDR3 sequence is 14 residues long. CDR3: CASTPGGRGSEAFF. The CDR3 coding sequence is TGTGCCAGTACCCCCGGGGGGCGGGGGTCTGAAGCTTTCTTT. The variable domain in full, with the rest retrieved from reference TRBV19 and TRBJ1-1, is DGGITQSPKYLFRKEGQNVTLSCEQNLNHDAMYWYRQDPGQGLRLIYYSQIVNDFQKGDIAEGYSVSREKKESFPLTVTSAQKNPTAFYLCASTPGGRGSEAFFGQGTRLTVV.

This chain joins TRBV3-1 (or the pseudogene TRBV3-2) and TRBJ1-1; 7 nucleotides line up with TRBD1. V was pared by 0 bases and J by 4 bases, with 2 bases of the junction left unmatched. Germline CDR1 reads LGHDT; CDR2 reads YNNKEL (reference sequence). The CDR3 spans 14 residues. The DNA of the CDR3 is TGTGCCAGCAGCCAAGACTGGGACAGCACTGAAGCTTTCTTT. This encodes CASSQDWDSTEAFF.

This chain connects TRBV6-1 to TRBJ1-2; TRBD1 is a possible D gene (5 bases). Trimming took off 3 bases at V and 13 bases at J, with 21 bases between the two ends. Germline loops: CDR1 MNHNS, CDR2 SASEGT. CDR3 length: 14 residues. The CDR3 nucleotides read TGTGCCAGCAGTGAGGCCCTCGGACAAACTGTTTCCACCTTC. Protein product: CASSEALGQTVSTF.

The CDR3 bases are TGTGCCAGCAGCGGAATTCGGACAGTCGGCGCAGATACGCAGTATTTT. Translated: CASSGIRTVGADTQYF. This chain uses TRBV9 with TRBJ2-3; perhaps TRBD1 as D (6 bases). Germline V CDR1 and CDR2: SGDLS, YYNGEE. Trimming removed 3 bases from V and 4 bases from J, with 18 bases in between. The length of the CDR3 is 16 residues.

The gene calls are TRBV5-1 and TRBJ1-5, with D unresolved. This CDR3 contains 15 residues. The ends were cut back, 0 bases at V and 5 bases at J, with 12 bases in the middle. Germline CDR1 SGHRS, CDR2 YFSETQ. DNA for the CDR3: TGCGCCAGCAGCTTGGTCGGGGAGAGGGATCAGCCCCAGCATTTT. As protein: CASSLVGERDQPQHF.

V is TRBV3-1 (or the pseudogene TRBV3-2) and J is TRBJ1-1; 7 nucleotides agree with TRBD1. This CDR3 spans 13 amino acids. With 3 bases clipped from V and 9 bases from J, the junction kept 7 bases outside the gene matches. Germline values: CDR1 LGHDT, CDR2 YNNKEL (reference sequence). The CDR3: CASSQTGTVQAFF. CDR3 bases: TGTGCCAGCAGCCAGACCGGGACAGTCCAAGCTTTCTTT.

The chain couples TRBV20-1 to TRBJ1-5; D is unclear. The CDR3 is 15 amino acids. Trimming took 3 bases from V and 1 from J, leaving 13 bases between them. Per the germline V gene, CDR1 is DFQATT and CDR2 is SNEGSKA (reference sequence). The CDR3 reads CSASRGAGSNQPQHF. The CDR3 bases are TGCAGTGCTAGTCGGGGTGCGGGGAGCAATCAGCCCCAGCATTTT.

The V call is TRBV7-7, the J call TRBJ2-1; TRBD1 might be the D (5 bases). Trimming removed 4 bases from V and 4 bases from J, with 8 bases in between. CDR1 and CDR2 from the germline V gene are SSHAT and FNYEAQ (reference sequence). The CDR3 covers 13 residues. As DNA, the CDR3 is TGTGCCAGCAGCTATGACAGATACAATGAGCAGTTCTTC. It specifies CASSYDRYNEQFF. Full variable domain (outside the CDR3, taken from reference TRBV7-7 and TRBJ2-1): GAGVSQSPRYKVTKRGQDVTLRCDPISSHATLYWYQQALGQGPEFLTYFNYEAQPDKSGLPSDRFSAERPEGSISTLTIQRTEQRDSAMYRCASSYDRYNEQFFGPGTRLTVL.

The chain employs TRBV10-3 and TRBJ2-6, with D possibly being TRBD2 (6 bases). Deletions cut 11 bases from V and 0 bases from J, with 17 bases between. Germline assignment: CDR1 ENHRY and CDR2 SYGVKD. The CDR3 contains 16 residues. The CDR3 bases are TGTGCCTCGCGGGGCCCCATTAGCTCTGGGGCCAACGTCCTGACTTTC. Residues: CASRGPISSGANVLTF.

The chain links TRBV16 to TRBJ1-2; TRBD1 agrees at 12 bases. This CDR3 is 16 amino acids long. V gave up 0 bases and J gave up 9 bases; unmatched junction bases: 8. The germline gives CDR1 KGHSY, CDR2 FQNENV. CDR3 DNA: TGTGCCAGCAGCCAATCGACGGGGGGACAGGGGGCCAGCTACACCTTC. Protein sequence: CASSQSTGGQGASYTF.

The chain links TRBV5-3 to TRBJ2-3; 10 bases align to TRBD2. TRBV5-3 is recorded as an ORF, its role being uncertain. V shed 5 bases and J 0 bases; nucleotides not matched to a gene: 6. The CDR3 is 16 residues long. The CDR3 nucleotides read TGTGCCAGAAGGGGAGGACTAGCGGATAGCACAGATACGCAGTATTTT. This sequence encodes CARRGGLADSTDTQYF.

The V call is TRBV6-5, the J call TRBJ1-1; TRBD1 aligns across 7 bases. The V segment lost 11 bases and the J segment 1 base; nucleotides outside the gene matches: 7. The CDR3 totals 13 residues. The germline V gene encodes CDR1 MNHEY and CDR2 SVGAGI. CDR3 sequence reads: CAGTRQGNTEAFF. For the CDR3, the DNA is TGTGCCGGTACGAGACAGGGGAACACTGAAGCTTTCTTT.

The chain has TRBV27 and TRBJ1-1; D is perhaps TRBD1 (5 bases). Germline assignment: CDR1 MNHEY and CDR2 SMNVEV (reference sequence). Between the trimmed V and J ends, which lost 0 bases and 4 bases, there was a span of 9 bases. The CDR3 consists of 14 residues. Here the CDR3 reads CASSLSWGGTEAFF. In DNA, the CDR3 is TGTGCCAGCAGTTTATCTTGGGGGGGCACTGAAGCTTTCTTT.

V is TRBV3-1 (or the pseudogene TRBV3-2) and J is TRBJ1-2; 9 bases are shared with TRBD1. The V gene's germline CDR1 is LGHDT and CDR2 YNNKEL (reference sequence). V shed 0 bases, J shed 9 bases, and the junction held 2 bases outside the gene matches. The CDR3 contains 13 residues. CDR3 sequence (DNA): TGTGCCAGCAGCCAAGATGGGACAGGGAGCTACACCTTC. Encoded protein: CASSQDGTGSYTF.

Comments on this clone: Other DNA sequences within the sample encode an identical CDR3. The J gene is TRBJ1-1, the V gene TRBV30; D not certain. The CDR3 covers 13 residues. The germline CDR1 and CDR2 sequences are GTSNPN and SVGIG (reference sequence). Trimming pared 0 bases from V and 0 bases from J, leaving 5 bases between. CDR3 coding DNA: TGTGCCTGGAGTGTACAAGTGAACACTGAAGCTTTCTTT. Translation: CAWSVQVNTEAFF.